This T cell receptor (beta chain) comes out of a study of blood T cell repertoires in COVID-19. The CDR3 loop spans 16 amino acids. V was clipped by 0 bases and J by 8 bases; unmatched bases: 6. Germline assignment: CDR1 SGHRS and CDR2 YFSETQ. The table came from immunoSEQ multiplex PCR; TCRdb's copy has only in-frame clones and leaves some out. Found here are 75,000 to 100,000 clones, about 87% of them singletons; the top ten hold around 7%. V and J are TRBV5-1 and TRBJ1-4; 11 bases match TRBD1. The sequenced sample was peripheral blood. The source is a human donor with acute or convalescent COVID-19. The donor label of this sample is uncertain. The CDR3 loop reads CASSLAGQGAREKLFF. CDR3 DNA sequence: TGCGCCAGCAGCTTGGCAGGACAGGGGGCAAGGGAAAAACTGTTTTTT.